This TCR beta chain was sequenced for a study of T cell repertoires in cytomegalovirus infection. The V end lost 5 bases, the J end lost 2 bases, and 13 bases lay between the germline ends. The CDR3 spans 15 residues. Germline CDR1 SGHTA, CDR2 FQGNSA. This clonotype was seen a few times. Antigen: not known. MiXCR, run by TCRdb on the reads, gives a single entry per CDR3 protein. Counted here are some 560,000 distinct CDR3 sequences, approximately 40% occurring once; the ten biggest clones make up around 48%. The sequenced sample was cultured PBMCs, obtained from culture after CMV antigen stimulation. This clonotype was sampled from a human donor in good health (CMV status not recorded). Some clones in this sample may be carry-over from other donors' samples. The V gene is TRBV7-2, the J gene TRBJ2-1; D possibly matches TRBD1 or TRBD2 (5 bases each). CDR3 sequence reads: CASSPGPQPYNEQFF. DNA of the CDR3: TGTGCCAGCAGCCCGGGACCCCAACCCTACAATGAGCAGTTCTTC.